This T cell receptor (beta chain) came from a study of response to subunit inactivated influenza vaccine. As concerns this clonotype: Its antigen is as yet unknown.

General observations from the study: Authors suggested seasonal influenza vaccinations each recruit few new T cells.

The length of the CDR3 is 15 residues. V lost 0 bases to trimming and J lost 0 bases, with 9 bases between them. CDR1 KGHSY and CDR2 FQNENV come from the germline V gene. A single record per CDR3 protein comes from TCRdb applying MiXCR to the RT-PCR reads. Of some 640,000 distinct CDR3 sequences in the sample, about 15% were seen once. The source of this sequence is a man aged 50-59 years who received an inactivated influenza vaccine. This material consisted of PBMCs from blood, taken less than 15 days before vaccination. The chain is built from TRBV16 and TRBJ2-7; D is undetermined. The DNA for the CDR3 is TGTGCCAGCAGCCAATCGGGGATAGCCTCCTACGAGCAGTACTTC. Its translation is CASSQSGIASYEQYF.